These 19 T cell receptor beta chains share one sample of origin, sequenced in a study of blood T cell repertoires in COVID-19. The method was immunoSEQ multiplex PCR; TCRdb's version includes in-frame clones alone and lacks a portion of them. The sample gives some 280,000 clones, around 91% of which show up once; 9.5% to 15% is in the top ten. The sequenced sample was peripheral blood. The receptors stem from a woman aged 60 to 75 with acute or convalescent COVID-19.

This clone appeared once. The rearrangement uses TRBV2 and TRBJ2-1, with 12 bases aligning to TRBD2. The length of the CDR3 is 13 residues. Looked up from germline, CDR1 is SNHLY and CDR2 is FYNNEI. With V trimmed by 8 bases and J by 6 bases, 2 bases remained unmatched. CDR3 loop: CASSGLAGNEQFF. CDR3 DNA: TGTGCCAGCTCGGGACTAGCGGGCAATGAGCAGTTCTTC.

The chain carries TRBV6-6 and TRBJ1-2; D is perhaps TRBD1 (5 bases). V gave up 0 bases and J gave up 2 bases, with 13 bases separating them. Looked up from germline, CDR1 is MNHNY and CDR2 is SVGAGI (reference sequence). The CDR3 covers 16 residues. The CDR3 DNA is TGTGCCAGCAGTTACTCCGGGGGGGAGATAAACTATGGCTACACCTTC. Translated, it gives CASSYSGGEINYGYTF.

This chain links TRBV11-3 with TRBJ2-2; TRBD2 matches at 11 bases. The ends lost 5 bases at V and 4 bases at J; junction bases unmatched: 6. CDR1 SGHNT and CDR2 YENEEA come from the germline V gene. The CDR3 contains 16 residues. CDR3 DNA sequence: TGTGCCAGCAGCATGCATAGCGGGGGGGCCACCGGGGAGCTGTTTTTT. Its translation is CASSMHSGGATGELFF.

This clone has only a few counts. This sequence joins TRBV6-1 and TRBJ1-2, with 9 nucleotides matching TRBD1. There are 17 residues in the CDR3. Trimming at V came to 1 base and at J to 4 bases, leaving 10 bases not matched to a gene. Germline assignment: CDR1 MNHNS and CDR2 SASEGT. CDR3 in amino acids: CASSEGPWGDRVYGYTF. CDR3 DNA: TGTGCCAGCAGTGAAGGGCCATGGGGGGACAGGGTCTATGGCTACACCTTC.

The chain combines TRBV3-1 (or the pseudogene TRBV3-2) with TRBJ2-6, with D maybe TRBD2 (5 bases). The CDR3 totals 14 residues. With 7 bases removed from V and 4 bases from J, the gap between germline ends came to 11 bases. CDR1 and CDR2 from the germline V gene are LGHDT and YNNKEL (reference sequence). The CDR3 nucleotides read TGTGCCAGCACCCGGGATGAAGGGGCCAACGTCCTGACTTTC. Amino acid sequence: CASTRDEGANVLTF.

This chain links TRBV28 with TRBJ2-5; 15 bases are shared with TRBD2. The CDR3 is made up of 16 amino acids. Looked up from germline, CDR1 is MDHEN and CDR2 is SYDVKM. The J segment lost 2 bases and the V segment lost 5 bases, leaving 3 bases of the junction unmatched. CDR3 sequence reads: CASSIGTSGRQETQYF. Here the CDR3 DNA reads TGTGCCAGCAGTATCGGGACTAGCGGGAGGCAAGAGACCCAGTACTTC. The whole variable domain, remainder taken from reference TRBV28 and TRBJ2-5, is DVKVTQSSRYLVKRTGEKVFLECVQDMDHENMFWYRQDPGLGLRLIYFSYDVKMKEKGDIPEGYSVSREKKERFSLILESASTNQTSMYLCASSIGTSGRQETQYFGPGTRLLVL.

The V gene is TRBV5-5, the J gene TRBJ2-7, with 8 bases fitting TRBD2. CDR3 size: 18 residues. The V gene end was trimmed by 1 base and the J gene end by 4 bases; junction bases not matched to a gene: 16. Germline V gene sequence: CDR1 SGHKS, CDR2 YYEKEE (reference sequence). This CDR3 reads CASSLTPTSSGSGYEQYF. For the CDR3, the DNA is TGTGCCAGCAGCTTGACCCCGACTTCGAGCGGGAGTGGATACGAGCAGTACTTC.

This clone appeared once. The chain joins TRBV6-2 or TRBV6-3 to TRBJ1-5, with D perhaps TRBD1 (6 bases). V shed 3 bases and J shed 0 bases, with 18 bases lying between them. The CDR3 runs 18 residues. The germline V gene has CDR1 MNHEY and CDR2 SVGEGT. CDR3 DNA sequence: TGTGCCAGCAGTTATGAAAGGAACAGGGCCGATAGCAATCAGCCCCAGCATTTT. Translated: CASSYERNRADSNQPQHF.

The genes are TRBV18 and TRBJ1-6, with 8 bases lining up with TRBD1. With V trimmed by 6 bases and J by 7 bases, 5 bases remained unmatched. The CDR3 has 14 amino acids. Germline loops: CDR1 KGHSH, CDR2 LQKENI. The CDR3 sequence: CASSPGQENSPLHF. The CDR3 nucleotides read TGTGCCAGCTCCCCGGGACAGGAAAATTCACCCCTCCACTTT. Full variable domain (rest looked up from reference TRBV18 and TRBJ1-6): NAGVMQNPRHLVRRRGQEARLRCSPMKGHSHVYWYRQLPEEGLKFMVYLQKENIIDESGMPKERFSAEFPKEGPSILRIQQVVRGDSAAYFCASSPGQENSPLHFGNGTRLTVT.

The rearrangement joins TRBV27 to TRBJ2-1; TRBD1 is a possible D gene (6 bases). V shed 4 bases and J shed 0 bases, with 16 bases lying between them. The CDR3 has 17 residues. CDR1 is MNHEY, CDR2 SMNVEV, per germline (reference sequence). The DNA of the CDR3 is TGTGCCAGCAGTTCACGGCAGGGGATCAGCTCCTACAATGAGCAGTTCTTC. This codes for CASSSRQGISSYNEQFF.

This chain joins TRBV4-3 and TRBJ2-7; D perhaps matches TRBD2 (6 bases). CDR3 length: 16 amino acids. Germline V CDR1 and CDR2: LGHNA, YSLEER. V was pared by 0 bases and J by 2 bases, with 14 bases between. As DNA, the CDR3 is TGCGCCAGCAGCCAAGATGTAGCTAGCGTGCCCTACGAGCAGTACTTC. It translates to CASSQDVASVPYEQYF.

This clone was seen just once. The rearrangement uses TRBV5-8 and TRBJ1-3, with 8 nucleotides matching TRBD1. This CDR3 has 15 amino acids. CDR1 SGHTS and CDR2 YDEGEE come from the germline V gene. V gave up 2 bases and J gave up 4 bases; unmatched junction bases: 5. DNA of the CDR3: TGTGCCAGCAGCTTCCAGGGGGCGCAAGGAAACACCATATATTTT. This encodes CASSFQGAQGNTIYF. Full variable domain (remainder filled in from reference TRBV5-8 and TRBJ1-3): EAGVTQSPTHLIKTRGQQATLRCSPISGHTSVYWYQQALGLGLQFLLWYDEGEERNRGNFPPRFSGRQFPNYSSELNVNALELEDSALYLCASSFQGAQGNTIYFGEGSWLTVV.

The chain has TRBV7-3 and TRBJ2-3; 9 bases are a match to TRBD2. Trimming removed 5 bases from V and 4 bases from J; junction bases left unmatched: 10. CDR1 is SGHTA and CDR2 is FQGTGA in the germline V gene. The CDR3 runs 16 residues. In DNA, the CDR3 is TGTGCCAGCAGCAAGCATAGCGGGAGTAACGCAGATACGCAGTATTTT. This encodes CASSKHSGSNADTQYF.

The chain employs TRBV27 and TRBJ1-5, with 7 bases identical to TRBD1. Unmatched junction bases numbered 7, after V lost 2 bases and J lost 0 bases. The germline V gene has CDR1 MNHEY and CDR2 SMNVEV (reference sequence). This CDR3 region has 17 residues. The DNA of the CDR3 is TGTGCCAGCAGTTTAACTTACAGGGGCTATAGCAATCAGCCCCAGCATTTT. Translation: CASSLTYRGYSNQPQHF.

This chain joins TRBV11-2 and TRBJ2-6; 7 nucleotides line up with TRBD1. CDR1 is SGHAT, CDR2 FQNNGV, per germline. This CDR3 spans 17 amino acids. V was clipped by 1 base and J by 2 bases; unmatched bases: 5. The CDR3 spells CASSLGQGKAGANVLTF. The CDR3 DNA reads as TGTGCCAGCAGCTTAGGACAGGGCAAAGCTGGGGCCAACGTCCTGACTTTC.

The rearrangement uses TRBV19 and TRBJ1-6; 8 nucleotides line up with TRBD1. The germline V gene has CDR1 LNHDA and CDR2 SQIVND (reference sequence). Trimming at V came to 1 base and at J to 5 bases, leaving 4 bases not matched to a gene. This CDR3 is 16 amino acids long. CDR3 DNA sequence: TGTGCCAGTAGTATAGCGCAGGGGGCGAATAATTCACCCCTCCACTTT. Protein: CASSIAQGANNSPLHF.

This clone came up once. The V call is TRBV7-6, the J call TRBJ2-2; 9 bases fit TRBD2. The trim removed 2 bases at V and 3 bases at J, leaving 7 bases unmatched. The CDR3 runs to 17 residues. Germline V CDR1 and CDR2: SGHVS, FNYEAQ. In DNA form, the CDR3 reads TGTGCCAGCAGCTTACCAGAGCGGGAGGCCGACACCGGGGAGCTGTTTTTT. This sequence encodes CASSLPEREADTGELFF.

The chain combines TRBV28 with TRBJ1-5; 7 positions match TRBD1. CDR3 length: 14 amino acids. The trim removed 3 bases at V and 6 bases at J, leaving 5 bases unmatched. Germline CDR1 reads MDHEN; CDR2 reads SYDVKM. In nucleotides, the CDR3 is TGTGCCAGCAGTTTCCACAGGGGCGGTCAGCCCCAGCATTTT. It codes for CASSFHRGGQPQHF.

The genes are TRBV28 and TRBJ1-5; a weak D match, TRBD1 (5 bases). CDR1 and CDR2 (germline): MDHEN, SYDVKM. Trimming cost V 2 bases and J 5 bases, with 7 bases left between them. CDR3 size: 13 residues. The CDR3 here is CASSLGGDQPQHF. The CDR3 DNA follows: TGTGCCAGCAGTTTAGGGGGGGATCAGCCCCAGCATTTT.